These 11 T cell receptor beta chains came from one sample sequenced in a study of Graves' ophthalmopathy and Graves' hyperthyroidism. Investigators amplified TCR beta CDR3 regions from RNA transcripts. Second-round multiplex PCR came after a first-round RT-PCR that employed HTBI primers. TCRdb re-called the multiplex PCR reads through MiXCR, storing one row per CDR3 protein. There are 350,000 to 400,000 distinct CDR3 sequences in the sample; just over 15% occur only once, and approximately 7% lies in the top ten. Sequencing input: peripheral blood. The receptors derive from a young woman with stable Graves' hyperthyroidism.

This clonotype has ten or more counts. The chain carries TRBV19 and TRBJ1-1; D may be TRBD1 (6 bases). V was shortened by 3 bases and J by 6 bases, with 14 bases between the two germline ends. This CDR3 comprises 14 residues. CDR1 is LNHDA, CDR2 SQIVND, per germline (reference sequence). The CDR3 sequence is CASSIKTGRAEAFF. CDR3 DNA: TGTGCCAGTAGTATTAAAACAGGGCGTGCTGAAGCTTTCTTT.

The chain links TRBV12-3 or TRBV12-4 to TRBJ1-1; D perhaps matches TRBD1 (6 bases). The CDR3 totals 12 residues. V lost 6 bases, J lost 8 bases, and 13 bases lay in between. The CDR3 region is CASRGGGDEAFF. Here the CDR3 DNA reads TGTGCCAGCAGAGGGGGAGGGGACGAAGCTTTCTTT.

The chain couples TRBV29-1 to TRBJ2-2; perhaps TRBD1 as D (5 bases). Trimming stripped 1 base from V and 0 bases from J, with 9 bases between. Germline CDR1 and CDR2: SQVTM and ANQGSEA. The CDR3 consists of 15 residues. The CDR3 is CSVEARATNTGELFF. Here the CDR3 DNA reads TGCAGCGTTGAAGCCAGGGCTACGAACACCGGGGAGCTGTTTTTT.

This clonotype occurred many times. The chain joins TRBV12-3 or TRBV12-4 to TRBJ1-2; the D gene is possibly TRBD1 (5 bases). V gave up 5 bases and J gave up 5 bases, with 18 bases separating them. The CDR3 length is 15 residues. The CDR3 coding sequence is TGTGCCAGCAGTGAATCGGGACGTAAGGGGTATGGCTACACCTTC. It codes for CASSESGRKGYGYTF.

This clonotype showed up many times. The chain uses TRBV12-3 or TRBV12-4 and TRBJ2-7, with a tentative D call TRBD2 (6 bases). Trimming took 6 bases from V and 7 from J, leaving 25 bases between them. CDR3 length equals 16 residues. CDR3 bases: TGTGCCAGCAGCCCCCGGAGGGTTTCCCGCAACGCGGAGCAGTACTTC. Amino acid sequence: CASSPRRVSRNAEQYF.

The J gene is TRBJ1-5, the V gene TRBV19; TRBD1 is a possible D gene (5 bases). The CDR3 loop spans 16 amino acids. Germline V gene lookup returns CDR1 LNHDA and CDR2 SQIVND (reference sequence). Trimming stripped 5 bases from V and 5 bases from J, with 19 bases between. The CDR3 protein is CASSFRGLVRDQPQHF. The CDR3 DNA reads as TGTGCCAGTAGTTTCCGGGGCCTAGTTAGGGATCAGCCCCAGCATTTT.

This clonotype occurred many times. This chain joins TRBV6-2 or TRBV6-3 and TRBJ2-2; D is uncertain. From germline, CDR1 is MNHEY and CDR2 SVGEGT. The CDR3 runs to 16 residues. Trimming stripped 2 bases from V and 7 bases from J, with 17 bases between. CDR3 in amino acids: CASSYRSLLLHGELFF. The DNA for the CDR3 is TGTGCCAGCAGTTACCGATCCTTACTTTTACACGGGGAGCTGTTTTTT.

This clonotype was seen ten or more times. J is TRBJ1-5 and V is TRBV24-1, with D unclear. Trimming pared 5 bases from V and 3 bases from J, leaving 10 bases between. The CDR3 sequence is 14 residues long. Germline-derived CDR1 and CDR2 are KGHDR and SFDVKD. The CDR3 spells CATSGGYNNQPQHF. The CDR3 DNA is TGTGCCACCAGTGGGGGTTATAACAATCAGCCCCAGCATTTT.

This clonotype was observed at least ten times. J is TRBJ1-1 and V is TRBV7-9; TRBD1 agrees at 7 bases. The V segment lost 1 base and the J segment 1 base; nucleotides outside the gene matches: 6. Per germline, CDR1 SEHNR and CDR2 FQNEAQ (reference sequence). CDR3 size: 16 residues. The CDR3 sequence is CASSLEPHRGNTEAFF. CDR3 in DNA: TGTGCCAGCAGCTTAGAGCCTCACAGGGGGAACACTGAAGCTTTCTTT.

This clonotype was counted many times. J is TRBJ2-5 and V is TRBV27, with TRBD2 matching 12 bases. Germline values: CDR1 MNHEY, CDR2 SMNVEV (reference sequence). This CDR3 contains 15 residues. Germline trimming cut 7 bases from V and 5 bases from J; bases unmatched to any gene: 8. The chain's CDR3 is CASNKAGLAGETQYF. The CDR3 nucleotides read TGTGCCAGCAACAAAGCCGGACTAGCGGGGGAGACCCAGTACTTC.

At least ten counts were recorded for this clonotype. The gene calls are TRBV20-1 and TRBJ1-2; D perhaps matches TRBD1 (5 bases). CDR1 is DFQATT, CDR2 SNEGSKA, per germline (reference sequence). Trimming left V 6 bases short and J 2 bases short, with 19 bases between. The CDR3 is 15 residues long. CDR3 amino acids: CSAPERLRGNYGYTF. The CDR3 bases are TGCAGTGCCCCCGAGCGGCTTCGGGGGAACTATGGCTACACCTTC.